This passage covers 22 T cell receptor beta chains from one sample sequenced in a study of T cell changes during pregnancy in multiple sclerosis. The protocol was immunoSEQ multiplex PCR, while the TCRdb copy is restricted to in-frame clones and leaves out a portion. This sample has tens of thousands of clones; around nine tenths occur once, and the top ten carry around 0.4%. This specimen was CD4+ T cells from peripheral blood mononuclear cells, taken in the second trimester of pregnancy. The receptors here all came from a female donor in good health, enrolled as a control in a pregnancy study.

J is TRBJ1-5 and V is TRBV12-5, with D perhaps TRBD1 (6 bases). This CDR3 region has 11 residues. CDR1 and CDR2 from the germline V gene are LGHNT and FRNRAP. Trimming shortened V by 6 bases and J by 6 bases, and 6 bases separated the two germline ends. This CDR3 is CASGQGQPQHF. In DNA, the CDR3 is TGTGCTAGTGGACAGGGTCAGCCCCAGCATTTT.

The chain carries TRBV9 and TRBJ2-7, with D tentatively TRBD2 (5 bases). Germline V lookup: CDR1 SGDLS, CDR2 YYNGEE. The CDR3 is 15 residues long. V lost 4 bases to trimming and J lost 3 bases, with 17 bases between them. CDR3: CASSPHHWTDYEQYF. CDR3 DNA: TGTGCCAGCAGCCCGCACCATTGGACTGACTACGAGCAGTACTTC.

CDR3 nucleotide sequence: TGTGCCTGGAATGTCTACAGGTCCCAAAACTATGGCTACACCTTC. Its protein product is CAWNVYRSQNYGYTF. This chain uses TRBV30 with TRBJ1-2, with a tentative D call TRBD1 (5 bases). Germline V gene data show CDR1 as GTSNPN and CDR2 as SVGIG (reference sequence). Trimming shortened V by 4 bases and J by 2 bases, and 17 bases separated the two germline ends. The CDR3 length is 15 residues.

The chain links TRBV19 to TRBJ1-5; 8 bases match TRBD1. From germline, CDR1 is LNHDA and CDR2 SQIVND (reference sequence). The ends lost 5 bases at V and 1 base at J; junction bases unmatched: 4. The CDR3 is 15 amino acids. The CDR3 loop is CASSPRGLSNQPQHF. In DNA form, the CDR3 reads TGTGCCAGTAGTCCCAGGGGGCTCAGCAATCAGCCCCAGCATTTT. The full variable domain, with the rest looked up from reference TRBV19 and TRBJ1-5, is DGGITQSPKYLFRKEGQNVTLSCEQNLNHDAMYWYRQDPGQGLRLIYYSQIVNDFQKGDIAEGYSVSREKKESFPLTVTSAQKNPTAFYLCASSPRGLSNQPQHFGDGTRLSIL.

The chain couples TRBV6-1 to TRBJ2-7; TRBD1 agrees at 7 bases. The CDR3 has 14 residues. Germline V gene sequence: CDR1 MNHNS, CDR2 SASEGT. J lost 0 bases, V lost 5 bases, and 4 bases had no gene match. CDR3 residues: CASSWDRSSYEQYF. The CDR3 region has the DNA TGTGCCAGCAGTTGGGACAGAAGCTCCTACGAGCAGTACTTC.

V and J are TRBV25-1 and TRBJ1-6; TRBD1 is a possible D gene (6 bases). The CDR3 length is 14 residues. Trimming shortened V by 6 bases and J by 7 bases, and 13 bases separated the two germline ends. Germline V CDR1 and CDR2: MGHDK, SYGVNS. Here the CDR3 DNA reads TGTGCCAGCAGCCGCCGGGACACAAATTCACCCCTCCACTTT. Its protein product is CASSRRDTNSPLHF.

The gene calls are TRBV6-5 and TRBJ1-6; possibly TRBD1 for D (6 bases). Germline V gene data show CDR1 as MNHEY and CDR2 as SVGAGI. The CDR3 sequence is 15 residues long. V was shortened by 5 bases and J by 9 bases, with 17 bases between the two germline ends. CDR3 amino acids: CASSPRTALSSPLHF. CDR3 DNA sequence: TGTGCCAGCAGTCCCCGGACAGCTTTATCTTCACCCCTCCACTTT.

This rearrangement joins TRBV16 to TRBJ2-3; 7 bases line up with TRBD2. The V gene's germline CDR1 is KGHSY and CDR2 FQNENV. Germline trimming cut 0 bases from V and 8 bases from J; bases unmatched to any gene: 8. The CDR3 length is 15 residues. The CDR3: CASSQSAPSGGTQYF. The CDR3 DNA follows: TGTGCCAGCAGCCAATCGGCTCCTTCGGGGGGTACGCAGTATTTT. Together with reference TRBV16 and TRBJ2-3, the CDR3 gives the full variable domain: GEEVAQTPKHLVRGEGQKAKLYCAPIKGHSYVFWYQQVLKNEFKFLISFQNENVFDETGMPKERFSAKCLPNSPCSLEIQATKLEDSAVYFCASSQSAPSGGTQYFGPGTRLTVL.

CDR3 amino acids: CASSLAGEQFF. DNA for the CDR3: TGTGCCAGCAGTTTAGCTGGCGAGCAGTTCTTC. The chain links TRBV6-5 to TRBJ2-1; unclear D gene. Germline-derived CDR1 and CDR2 are MNHEY and SVGAGI. Trimming took off 4 bases at V and 10 bases at J, with 8 bases between the two ends. The CDR3 has 11 amino acids.

The chain combines TRBV6-4 with TRBJ2-7; TRBD2 agrees at 9 bases. There are 16 residues in the CDR3. J gave up 5 bases and V 6 bases, and 14 bases lay outside the gene matches. Germline V gives CDR1 MRHNA, CDR2 SNTAGT. Here the CDR3 reads CASRVLAGAQHHEQYF. In nucleotides, the CDR3 is TGTGCCAGCAGGGTTTTAGCGGGGGCCCAACACCACGAGCAGTACTTC.

This chain joins TRBV5-8 and TRBJ1-4, with D possibly matching TRBD1 (5 bases). V was cut by 1 base and J by 9 bases, with 16 bases left in between. Germline lookup yields CDR1 SGHTS and CDR2 YDEGEE. The CDR3 is 15 residues long. Here the CDR3 DNA reads TGTGCCAGCAGCTTGAAGCCCCAAGGGGCCCAAAAACTGTTTTTT. Its translation: CASSLKPQGAQKLFF.

The rearrangement uses TRBV7-6 and TRBJ2-5; 9 positions agree with TRBD2. CDR3 length equals 17 residues. With V trimmed by 1 base and J by 5 bases, 11 bases remained unmatched. Germline V CDR1 and CDR2: SGHVS, FNYEAQ. CDR3 residues: CASSLGGSRRGGETQYF. The CDR3 nucleotides are TGTGCCAGCAGCTTAGGGGGATCCCGGCGGGGGGGTGAGACCCAGTACTTC.

The CDR3 DNA reads as TGTGCCTGCCCCCTGGGACAGGGGCTTGGGATTACAGAGACCCAGTACTTC. This encodes CACPLGQGLGITETQYF. The rearrangement joins TRBV30 to TRBJ2-5; 10 positions match TRBD1. This CDR3 is built from 17 residues. Germline lookup yields CDR1 GTSNPN and CDR2 SVGIG (reference sequence). J lost 4 bases, V lost 6 bases, and 17 bases had no gene match.

The chain is built from TRBV5-6 and TRBJ2-1; the D is unclear. Germline CDR1 reads SGHDT; CDR2 reads YYEEEE. V was cut by 0 bases and J by 6 bases, with 13 bases left in between. This CDR3 is 15 amino acids long. CDR3 sequence (DNA): TGTGCCAGCAGCTTGGGGCCACCGCCGGGCAATGAGCAGTTCTTC. Its translation: CASSLGPPPGNEQFF.

This chain connects TRBV19 to TRBJ1-5; tentatively, D is TRBD1 (5 bases). CDR1 LNHDA and CDR2 SQIVND come from the germline V gene (reference sequence). The CDR3 has 15 amino acids. V lost 3 bases, J lost 7 bases, and 16 bases lay in between. CDR3 in DNA: TGTGCCAGTAGTATCTCCCCTTGGGGGGGACAGCCCCAGCATTTT. This encodes CASSISPWGGQPQHF. The complete variable domain, with remaining parts taken from reference TRBV19 and TRBJ1-5, reads DGGITQSPKYLFRKEGQNVTLSCEQNLNHDAMYWYRQDPGQGLRLIYYSQIVNDFQKGDIAEGYSVSREKKESFPLTVTSAQKNPTAFYLCASSISPWGGQPQHFGDGTRLSIL.

Of note for this clone: The junction departs from the called germline gene at one end, perhaps through a read error. The chain couples TRBV7-7 to TRBJ2-3, with D possibly matching TRBD1 (6 bases). There are 14 residues in the CDR3. From germline, CDR1 is SSHAT and CDR2 FNYEAQ (reference sequence). CDR3 DNA sequence: TGTGCTAGCAGCCCCGGGACAAGCACAGATACGCAGTATTTT. Encoded protein: CASSPGTSTDTQYF.

The chain has TRBV19 and TRBJ1-1; 7 positions agree with TRBD1. The CDR3 length is 14 residues. V lost 8 bases and J lost 1; bases outside the gene matches: 7. Germline-derived CDR1 and CDR2 are LNHDA and SQIVND (reference sequence). CDR3 protein: CASSRGLGNTEAFF. CDR3 DNA sequence: TGTGCCAGTTCTAGGGGGCTTGGGAACACTGAAGCTTTCTTT. Based on the CDR3 plus reference TRBV19 and TRBJ1-1, the full variable domain is DGGITQSPKYLFRKEGQNVTLSCEQNLNHDAMYWYRQDPGQGLRLIYYSQIVNDFQKGDIAEGYSVSREKKESFPLTVTSAQKNPTAFYLCASSRGLGNTEAFFGQGTRLTVV.

Only a few counts were recorded for this clone. The rearrangement links TRBV5-4 to TRBJ1-3, with TRBD1 matching 7 bases. Trimming cost V 3 bases and J 0 bases; bases outside gene matches: 3. Germline CDR1 reads SGHNT; CDR2 reads YYREEE (reference sequence). The length of the CDR3 is 15 residues. The CDR3 is CASSSDRDSGNTIYF. In DNA, the CDR3 is TGTGCCAGCAGCTCTGACAGGGACTCTGGAAACACCATATATTTT.

The V and J genes are TRBV7-9 and TRBJ1-2; the D gene is possibly TRBD1 (5 bases). This CDR3 has 12 amino acids. The germline V gene has CDR1 SEHNR and CDR2 FQNEAQ (reference sequence). Trimming took off 3 bases at V and 7 bases at J, with 9 bases between the two ends. The chain's CDR3 is CASSLVRVGYTF. In DNA, the CDR3 is TGTGCCAGCAGCTTGGTCAGGGTTGGCTACACCTTC.

The chain carries TRBV7-2 and TRBJ2-7; D is ambiguous. CDR3 length equals 15 residues. V was clipped by 5 bases and J by 0 bases, with 14 bases between them. Germline CDR1 and CDR2: SGHTA and FQGNSA. CDR3 residues: CASSPVQLLSYEQYF. CDR3 nucleotide sequence: TGTGCCAGCAGCCCTGTACAGCTCCTCTCCTACGAGCAGTACTTC.

The CDR3 DNA reads as TGTGCCAGCAGCTTACTCGTTTCCTACGAGCAGTACTTC. Translation gives CASSLLVSYEQYF. The gene calls are TRBV5-6 and TRBJ2-7, with unresolved D. Germline-derived CDR1 and CDR2 are SGHDT and YYEEEE. V shed 2 bases and J shed 1 base, with 7 bases lying between them. The CDR3 length is 13 residues.

The chain links TRBV2 to TRBJ2-2, with D maybe TRBD2 (7 bases). There are 15 residues in the CDR3. Trimming left V 10 bases short and J 1 base short, with 16 bases between. Germline V gene sequence: CDR1 SNHLY, CDR2 FYNNEI. The CDR3 sequence: CATAGGGRNTGELFF. Written as DNA, the CDR3 is TGTGCCACCGCAGGCGGGGGCCGGAACACCGGGGAGCTGTTTTTT.